One and the same sample provided the 11 T cell receptor beta chains below, sequenced in a study of cytomegalovirus exposure and HLA in healthy donors. The PCR used 60 Vbeta and 13 Jbeta primers. TCRdb's table, derived via immunoSEQ multiplex PCR, lists solely in-frame clones and lacks some. The sample contains around 140,000 clones, about four fifths of which appear only once. The sequencing input was PBMCs. The receptor set was obtained from a woman in her thirties or forties in good health and CMV-seronegative.

This chain connects TRBV5-4 to TRBJ1-1; 9 nucleotides match TRBD1. The germline CDR1 and CDR2 sequences are SGHNT and YYREEE (reference sequence). J lost 0 bases, V lost 0 bases, and 3 bases had no gene match. There are 16 residues in the CDR3. The CDR3 reads CASSLGGQGLNTEAFF. Written as DNA, the CDR3 is TGTGCCAGCAGCTTGGGGGGACAGGGACTGAACACTGAAGCTTTCTTT. The entire variable domain, with the rest obtained from reference TRBV5-4 and TRBJ1-1, is as follows: ETGVTQSPTHLIKTRGQQVTLRCSSQSGHNTVSWYQQALGQGPQFIFQYYREEENGRGNFPPRFSGLQFPNYSSELNVNALELDDSALYLCASSLGGQGLNTEAFFGQGTRLTVV.

This rearrangement joins TRBV6-4 to TRBJ1-1, with D possibly TRBD1 on 5 matching bases. The CDR3 sequence is 15 residues long. V gave up 4 bases and J gave up 6 bases, with 18 bases separating them. The germline V gene has CDR1 MRHNA and CDR2 SNTAGT. CDR3 loop: CASSATAFYNAEAFF. Written as DNA, the CDR3 is TGTGCCAGCAGTGCGACAGCATTCTACAACGCTGAAGCTTTCTTT.

In this sample, this clone turned up many times. The chain couples TRBV4-3 to TRBJ1-2, with TRBD1 matching 7 bases. The V gene's germline CDR1 is LGHNA and CDR2 YSLEER. The CDR3 extends over 14 amino acids. J gave up 4 bases and V 1 base, and 3 bases lay outside the gene matches. CDR3 in amino acids: CASSQAQGFYGYTF. The DNA of the CDR3 is TGCGCCAGCAGCCAAGCACAGGGGTTCTATGGCTACACCTTC.

Only one count was recorded for this clone. The chain uses TRBV5-4 and TRBJ1-2; no firm D call. The CDR3 covers 14 residues. The germline V and J ends were trimmed by 0 bases and 6 bases, with 12 bases remaining between them. From germline, CDR1 is SGHNT and CDR2 YYREEE (reference sequence). The CDR3 sequence: CASSLGRGNDGYTF. The CDR3 DNA follows: TGTGCCAGCAGCTTGGGACGGGGAAATGATGGCTACACCTTC. Full variable domain (missing parts from reference TRBV5-4 and TRBJ1-2): ETGVTQSPTHLIKTRGQQVTLRCSSQSGHNTVSWYQQALGQGPQFIFQYYREEENGRGNFPPRFSGLQFPNYSSELNVNALELDDSALYLCASSLGRGNDGYTFGSGTRLTVV.

The chain is built from TRBV7-9 and TRBJ2-1; D is perhaps TRBD1 (6 bases). Between the trimmed V and J ends, which lost 2 bases and 6 bases, there was a span of 11 bases. Germline values: CDR1 SEHNR, CDR2 FQNEAQ (reference sequence). The CDR3 is made up of 14 amino acids. The chain's CDR3 is CASSLTGPSNEQFF. The CDR3 DNA reads as TGTGCCAGCAGCTTAACAGGGCCGAGCAATGAGCAGTTCTTC.

This clone was counted once. The J gene is TRBJ2-3, the V gene TRBV5-1, with D possibly being TRBD1 (5 bases). The V end lost 0 bases, the J end lost 0 bases, and 11 bases lay between the germline ends. CDR1 and CDR2 from the germline V gene are SGHRS and YFSETQ. The CDR3 sequence is 16 residues long. DNA of the CDR3: TGCGCCAGCAGCTTGGGACAGAGATCTAGCACAGATACGCAGTATTTT. As protein: CASSLGQRSSTDTQYF.

This clone was detected once. The rearrangement joins TRBV6-4 to TRBJ2-1; D might be TRBD1 (6 bases). Trimming removed 5 bases at V and 8 bases at J, with 13 bases between. This CDR3 contains 13 residues. CDR1 and CDR2 from the germline V gene are MRHNA and SNTAGT. This CDR3 is CASSLNRDHEQFF. CDR3 nucleotides: TGTGCCAGCAGTCTGAACAGGGACCATGAGCAGTTCTTC.

This clone has only one observation. The gene calls are TRBV14 and TRBJ2-2; unclear D gene. Germline V gene lookup returns CDR1 SGHDN and CDR2 FVKESK. There are 14 residues in the CDR3. The ends were cut back, 1 base at V and 6 bases at J, with 9 bases in the middle. The CDR3 coding sequence is TGTGCCAGCAGCCAAGCAAGTTTAGCCGGGGAGCTGTTTTTT. It encodes CASSQASLAGELFF.

The V and J genes are TRBV12-5 and TRBJ1-2; D unresolved. The germline gives CDR1 LGHNT, CDR2 FRNRAP. V shed 0 bases and J shed 4 bases, with 21 bases lying between them. The CDR3 has 18 residues. DNA for the CDR3: TGTGCTAGTGGTTTGGTCCCTACCACACACACGGGGAGCTATGGCTACACCTTC. Its protein product is CASGLVPTTHTGSYGYTF.

This rearrangement joins TRBV9 to TRBJ1-4; D not certain. V was shortened by 0 bases and J by 8 bases, with 20 bases between the two germline ends. The germline V gene encodes CDR1 SGDLS and CDR2 YYNGEE. The CDR3 has 17 amino acids. CDR3 region: CASSVGTLRGYREKLFF. DNA of the CDR3: TGTGCCAGCAGCGTAGGGACTCTGCGAGGTTACCGCGAAAAACTGTTTTTT.

V and J are TRBV29-1 and TRBJ2-6; the D gene is possibly TRBD1 (6 bases). The CDR3 consists of 16 residues. V was shortened by 6 bases and J by 0 bases, with 15 bases between the two germline ends. The germline V gene encodes CDR1 SQVTM and CDR2 ANQGSEA. Here the CDR3 reads CSVARDINSGANVLTF. CDR3 in DNA: TGCAGCGTCGCCCGGGACATAAACTCTGGGGCCAACGTCCTGACTTTC. Full variable domain (rest looked up from reference TRBV29-1 and TRBJ2-6): SAVISQKPSRDICQRGTSLTIQCQVDSQVTMMFWYRQQPGQSLTLIATANQGSEATYESGFVIDKFPISRPNLTFSTLTVSNMSPEDSSIYLCSVARDINSGANVLTFGAGSRLTVL.